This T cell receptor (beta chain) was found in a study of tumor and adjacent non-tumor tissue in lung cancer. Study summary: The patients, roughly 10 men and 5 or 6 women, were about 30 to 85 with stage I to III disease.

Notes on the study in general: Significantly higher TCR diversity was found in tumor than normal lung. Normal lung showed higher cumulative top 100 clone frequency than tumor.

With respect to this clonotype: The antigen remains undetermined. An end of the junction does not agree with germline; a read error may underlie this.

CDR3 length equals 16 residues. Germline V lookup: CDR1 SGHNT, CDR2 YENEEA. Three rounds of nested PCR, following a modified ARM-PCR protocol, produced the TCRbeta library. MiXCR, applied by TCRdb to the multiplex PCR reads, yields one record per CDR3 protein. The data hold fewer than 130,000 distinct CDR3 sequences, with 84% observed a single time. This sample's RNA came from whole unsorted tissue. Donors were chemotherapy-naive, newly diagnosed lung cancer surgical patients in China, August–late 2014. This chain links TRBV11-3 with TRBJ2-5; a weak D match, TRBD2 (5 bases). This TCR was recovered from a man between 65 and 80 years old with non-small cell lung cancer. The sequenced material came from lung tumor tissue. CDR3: CASNSTGVLSSETEYF. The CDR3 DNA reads TGTGCCAGCAACTCCACCGGGGTATTATCGAGTGAGACCGAGTACTTC.